The clone carrying this T cell receptor (beta chain) was counted many times. The sample comes from a study of low-dose radiotherapy and immunotherapy resistance in tumors. Described time point: after trial treatment. Treatment denoted: LDRT plus nivolumab, ipilimumab, low-dose cyclophosphamide and aspirin (RACIN trial). The length of the CDR3 is 14 residues. Germline V CDR1 and CDR2: SGHRS, YFSETQ. The V end was cut by 3 bases, the J end by 3 bases, with 13 bases between. Primers targeting TRAV and TRBV primed first-strand cDNA, covering alpha and beta chains. PCR amplification of the TCRs was performed with Phusion for 15 to 25 PCR cycles, and it relied on a constant-region primer together with a V-primer adapter. Each CDR3 protein gets one entry after TCRdb re-called the reads with MiXCR. The sample comprises more than 70,000 distinct CDR3 sequences, about 20% of which are singletons, and around 13% rests with the top ten.

Specimen: PBMCs, collected after low-dose radiotherapy plus immunotherapy. The rearrangement links TRBV5-1 to TRBJ2-7, with a weak D call TRBD1 (6 bases). This clonotype originated in a female donor with ovarian cancer. For the CDR3, the DNA is TGCGCCAGCAGCTCAACGACAGGTGGCTACGAGCAGTACTTC. This encodes CASSSTTGGYEQYF.